A single sample gave rise to the 30 T cell receptor beta chains below, sequenced in a study of OX40 agonist ivuxolimab in advanced cancers. TCRdb keeps only in-frame clones here, not all; method: immunoSEQ multiplex PCR. The sample lists nearly 80,000 clones, 75% to 95% seen once, with more than 5.5% in the top ten. The input for sequencing was CD4+ or CD8+ T cells sorted from blood, taken in a trial of the OX40 agonist ivuxolimab. The receptor source for this set is an adult with an advanced solid tumor such as melanoma, head and neck, liver or kidney cancer.

This chain connects TRBV10-3 to TRBJ2-5; D is unclear. This CDR3 region has 13 residues. The V end was cut by 4 bases, the J end by 1 base, with 7 bases between. Germline V gives CDR1 ENHRY, CDR2 SYGVKD. The CDR3 spells CAISGRTQETQYF. For the CDR3, the DNA is TGTGCCATCAGTGGCAGGACCCAAGAGACCCAGTACTTC.

The rearrangement uses TRBV30 and TRBJ2-7; D unresolved. CDR3 size: 12 residues. Germline V lookup: CDR1 GTSNPN, CDR2 SVGIG (reference sequence). Trimming stripped 2 bases from V and 4 bases from J, with 9 bases between. CDR3: CAWSPQIYEQYF. The DNA for the CDR3 is TGTGCCTGGAGTCCCCAAATTTACGAGCAGTACTTC.

This chain joins TRBV30 and TRBJ2-3, with 9 nucleotides matching TRBD2. Germline V CDR1 and CDR2: GTSNPN, SVGIG (reference sequence). V trimming: 8 bases; J trimming: 1 base; junction bases outside the gene matches: 4. This CDR3 contains 13 residues. CDR3 sequence reads: CAKRTSGTDTQYF. The CDR3 DNA is TGTGCCAAACGGACTAGCGGCACAGATACGCAGTATTTT.

This chain links TRBV7-2 with TRBJ2-1; D is undetermined. The CDR3 consists of 15 residues. The germline V gene has CDR1 SGHTA and CDR2 FQGNSA. V was pared by 5 bases and J by 0 bases, with 11 bases between. Here the CDR3 reads CASSPDFSSYNEQFF. The CDR3 DNA reads as TGTGCCAGCAGCCCTGACTTTAGCTCCTACAATGAGCAGTTCTTC.

This rearrangement joins TRBV6-5 to TRBJ2-1; D gene unclear. V gave up 6 bases and J gave up 0 bases, with 6 bases separating them. Germline CDR1 reads MNHEY; CDR2 reads SVGAGI. The CDR3 is made up of 13 amino acids. CDR3 nucleotide sequence: TGTGCCAGCAGGAAGAGCTCCTACAATGAGCAGTTCTTC. Its protein product is CASRKSSYNEQFF.

This chain connects TRBV28 to TRBJ2-7; 10 bases map to TRBD1. Losses at the gene ends were 6 bases for V and 6 bases for J; bases not matched to a gene: 11. The CDR3 has 15 amino acids. Germline V CDR1 and CDR2: MDHEN, SYDVKM. The CDR3 DNA reads TGTGCCAGCAGAACCGGACAGGGGGGTTTTTTCGAGCAGTACTTC. This gives the protein CASRTGQGGFFEQYF.

The genes are TRBV18 and TRBJ1-1; D is unclear. Per the germline V gene, CDR1 is KGHSH and CDR2 is LQKENI. V lost 4 bases to trimming and J lost 1 base, with 7 bases between them. The CDR3 is 13 residues long. The CDR3 DNA reads TGTGCCAGCTCACTCAACGAGAACACTGAAGCTTTCTTT. Translating it yields CASSLNENTEAFF.

This clone was seen only once. The gene calls are TRBV30 and TRBJ1-6, with D possibly matching TRBD1 (5 bases). This CDR3 comprises 14 residues. The V end lost 2 bases, the J end lost 7 bases, and 12 bases lay between the germline ends. Germline V gene sequence: CDR1 GTSNPN, CDR2 SVGIG (reference sequence). CDR3 in DNA: TGTGCCTGGAGTACGACAGTCACAAATTCACCCCTCCACTTT. Amino acid sequence: CAWSTTVTNSPLHF.

In its sample, this clone was seen once. The gene calls are TRBV11-3 and TRBJ2-3; the D is unclear. The CDR3 length is 15 residues. V shed 1 base and J shed 3 bases, with 11 bases lying between them. Germline values: CDR1 SGHNT, CDR2 YENEEA. The CDR3 spells CASSLAGVETDTQYF. CDR3 nucleotide sequence: TGTGCCAGCAGCTTAGCTGGAGTCGAGACAGATACGCAGTATTTT. The full variable domain, completed using reference TRBV11-3 and TRBJ2-3, is EAGVVQSPRYKIIEKKQPVAFWCNPISGHNTLYWYLQNLGQGPELLIRYENEEAVDDSQLPKDRFSAERLKGVDSTLKIQPAELGDSAVYLCASSLAGVETDTQYFGPGTRLTVL.

The chain links TRBV18 to TRBJ1-4; D unclear. This CDR3 region has 14 residues. Germline V CDR1 and CDR2: KGHSH, LQKENI. V lost 4 bases and J 0 bases, leaving 6 bases between the germline ends. CDR3 in DNA: TGTGCCAGCTCACTTTCTACAACTAATGAAAAACTGTTTTTT. It encodes CASSLSTTNEKLFF.

The chain uses TRBV28 and TRBJ1-5; 10 bases agree with TRBD1. This CDR3 spans 14 amino acids. CDR1 MDHEN and CDR2 SYDVKM come from the germline V gene. The J segment lost 7 bases and the V segment lost 4 bases, leaving 4 bases of the junction unmatched. The CDR3 region has the DNA TGTGCCAGCAGTTCCGGGACAGGGGTCCAGCCCCAGCATTTT. This codes for CASSSGTGVQPQHF.

CDR3 in DNA: TGTGCCAGCAGTTACCCGGGGGTCTCTGGAAACACCATATATTTT. Protein product: CASSYPGVSGNTIYF. The chain recombines TRBV28 with TRBJ1-3; TRBD1 is a possible D gene (5 bases). The CDR3 loop spans 15 amino acids. Germline CDR1 reads MDHEN; CDR2 reads SYDVKM. The V and J ends lost 4 bases and 0 bases respectively, with 10 bases between them. Using reference TRBV28 and TRBJ1-3 for the parts outside the CDR3, the full variable domain is DVKVTQSSRYLVKRTGEKVFLECVQDMDHENMFWYRQDPGLGLRLIYFSYDVKMKEKGDIPEGYSVSREKKERFSLILESASTNQTSMYLCASSYPGVSGNTIYFGEGSWLTVV.

This clone was picked up one time. The V and J genes are TRBV10-3 and TRBJ2-1; 12 bases map to TRBD2. With V trimmed by 2 bases and J by 16 bases, 9 bases remained unmatched. The CDR3 has 14 residues. The germline V gene encodes CDR1 ENHRY and CDR2 SYGVKD. The CDR3: CAISETLAGGRYFF. The CDR3 coding sequence is TGTGCCATCAGTGAGACGCTAGCGGGAGGGCGATACTTCTTC.

This clone occurred once. The V call is TRBV6-5, the J call TRBJ2-3; 7 nucleotides agree with TRBD2. CDR1 is MNHEY, CDR2 SVGAGI, per germline. The CDR3 spans 14 residues. V gave up 5 bases and J gave up 1 base; unmatched junction bases: 3. DNA for the CDR3: TGTGCCAGCAGTCCCCGGGGGGGCACAGATACGCAGTATTTT. Residues: CASSPRGGTDTQYF.

The rearrangement links TRBV28 to TRBJ1-3; 7 bases agree with TRBD1. Germline V gives CDR1 MDHEN, CDR2 SYDVKM. The CDR3 spans 13 residues. The V and J ends lost 8 bases and 0 bases, in that order; junction bases with no gene match: 1. CDR3 nucleotide sequence: TGTGCCAGCGGGGACAGCTCTGGAAACACCATATATTTT. Encoded protein: CASGDSSGNTIYF.

This clone was observed a handful of times. The J gene is TRBJ1-2, the V gene TRBV6-6; D gene unclear. Germline-derived CDR1 and CDR2 are MNHNY and SVGAGI (reference sequence). The CDR3 is made up of 11 amino acids. The V and J ends lost 0 bases and 5 bases respectively, with 1 base between them. This CDR3 is CASSYSYGYTF. CDR3 in DNA: TGTGCCAGCAGTTACTCGTATGGCTACACCTTC.

This chain links TRBV7-9 with TRBJ2-5; maybe TRBD1 (5 bases). Germline loops: CDR1 SEHNR, CDR2 FQNEAQ (reference sequence). The CDR3 loop spans 16 amino acids. V lost 2 bases and J 4 bases, leaving 17 bases between the germline ends. The DNA for the CDR3 is TGTGCCAGCAGCTTAAACTCAGGGATGGTAGGAGAGACCCAGTACTTC. Translated: CASSLNSGMVGETQYF.

This chain links TRBV2 with TRBJ2-7, with D perhaps matching TRBD1 (6 bases). V was cut by 5 bases and J by 3 bases, with 14 bases left in between. Germline CDR1 is SNHLY and CDR2 is FYNNEI. This CDR3 is built from 14 residues. The CDR3 region is CASSNDRLSYEQYF. In DNA form, the CDR3 reads TGTGCCAGCAGTAATGACAGGCTAAGCTACGAGCAGTACTTC.

V usage is TRBV28 and J usage is TRBJ1-5, with a possible D match to TRBD1 (5 bases). V was pared by 6 bases and J by 1 base, with 10 bases between. The CDR3 is 14 amino acids. From germline, CDR1 is MDHEN and CDR2 SYDVKM. CDR3 nucleotide sequence: TGTGCCAGCAGAACAGGAGTCAGCAATCAGCCCCAGCATTTT. Its protein product is CASRTGVSNQPQHF.

The chain combines TRBV5-8 with TRBJ2-1; 7 bases match TRBD1. This CDR3 has 14 residues. The germline V gene encodes CDR1 SGHTS and CDR2 YDEGEE. V lost 4 bases to trimming and J lost 5 bases; unmatched junction nucleotides: 6. CDR3 protein: CASSHPRGHNEQFF. CDR3 sequence (DNA): TGTGCCAGCAGCCATCCTAGGGGGCACAATGAGCAGTTCTTC.

V and J are TRBV5-4 and TRBJ2-1, with 11 bases identical to TRBD1. The length of the CDR3 is 16 residues. Germline CDR1 SGHNT, CDR2 YYREEE (reference sequence). Germline trimming cut 1 base from V and 9 bases from J; bases unmatched to any gene: 9. The CDR3 sequence: CASSLPGQGAKGEQFF. CDR3 nucleotide sequence: TGTGCCAGCAGCTTGCCTGGACAGGGGGCGAAGGGTGAGCAGTTCTTC.

The V and J genes are TRBV18 and TRBJ1-2; D is unresolved. The CDR3 spans 14 residues. Trimming stripped 2 bases from V and 2 bases from J, with 9 bases between. Germline V gene sequence: CDR1 KGHSH, CDR2 LQKENI. CDR3 nucleotide sequence: TGTGCCAGCTCACCAACGCCAGACAACTATGGCTACACCTTC. This translates into CASSPTPDNYGYTF.

As concerns this clone: The junction shows a germline mismatch at one end, possibly a read error. The CDR3 DNA follows: TGTGCTAGCAGCTTAGCTTTGACTGGGCAGCCCCAGCATTTT. It specifies CASSLALTGQPQHF. The gene calls are TRBV7-7 and TRBJ1-5; D is uncertain. This CDR3 has 14 residues. The germline V gene encodes CDR1 SSHAT and CDR2 FNYEAQ (reference sequence). The whole variable domain, filled in from reference TRBV7-7 and TRBJ1-5, reads GAGVSQSPRYKVTKRGQDVTLRCDPISSHATLYWYQQALGQGPEFLTYFNYEAQPDKSGLPSDRFSAERPEGSISTLTIQRTEQRDSAMYRCASSLALTGQPQHFGDGTRLSIL.

The chain couples TRBV10-3 to TRBJ2-7; D is tentatively TRBD1 or TRBD2 (5 bases each). V dropped 2 bases and J dropped 2 bases, with 16 bases sitting between them. This CDR3 spans 16 amino acids. Germline V gene lookup returns CDR1 ENHRY and CDR2 SYGVKD. Here the CDR3 reads CAISEQGTGRPYEQYF. The CDR3 nucleotides read TGTGCCATCAGTGAGCAGGGAACGGGACGCCCCTACGAGCAGTACTTC.

The chain carries TRBV18 and TRBJ1-3; no definite D call. Trimming took off 2 bases at V and 1 base at J, with 12 bases between the two ends. This CDR3 region has 16 residues. Germline V gene data show CDR1 as KGHSH and CDR2 as LQKENI. CDR3 sequence (DNA): TGTGCCAGCTCACCATCATCGGGGTATTCTGGAAACACCATATATTTT. This encodes CASSPSSGYSGNTIYF.

The V gene is TRBV18, the J gene TRBJ2-1; possible D gene TRBD2, 6 bases. The germline gives CDR1 KGHSH, CDR2 LQKENI. Trimming cost V 3 bases and J 9 bases, with 24 bases left between them. The CDR3 contains 17 residues. The CDR3 region has the DNA TGTGCCAGCTCACCGGAAAAGGCCGGGAGTTCTAGGGGTGAGCAGTTCTTC. This translates into CASSPEKAGSSRGEQFF.

This chain joins TRBV29-1 and TRBJ1-1; no firm D call. The germline CDR1 and CDR2 sequences are SQVTM and ANQGSEA. V was pared by 7 bases and J by 1 base, with 10 bases between. The CDR3 loop spans 12 amino acids. The DNA for the CDR3 is TGCAGCGGAAGGCAAACGAACACTGAAGCTTTCTTT. This codes for CSGRQTNTEAFF.

V is TRBV6-6 and J is TRBJ2-7, with D possibly being TRBD1 (6 bases). The CDR3 has 15 amino acids. In germline, CDR1 is MNHNY, CDR2 SVGAGI (reference sequence). The V and J ends lost 5 bases and 2 bases respectively, with 16 bases between them. Here the CDR3 DNA reads TGTGCCAGCAGTCAAGGACAGCCCGGGCCCTACGAGCAGTACTTC. Translating gives CASSQGQPGPYEQYF.

This chain joins TRBV12-5 and TRBJ2-2, with D uncertain. This CDR3 has 13 amino acids. The germline V gene has CDR1 LGHNT and CDR2 FRNRAP. The ends were cut back, 1 base at V and 4 bases at J, with 4 bases in the middle. The CDR3 protein is CASGLALTGELFF. The CDR3 bases are TGTGCTAGTGGTTTGGCCCTCACCGGGGAGCTGTTTTTT.

The chain carries TRBV9 and TRBJ2-1; D tentatively reads TRBD1 or TRBD2 (5 bases each). V shed 0 bases and J shed 12 bases, with 10 bases lying between them. Germline V gene sequence: CDR1 SGDLS, CDR2 YYNGEE. The CDR3 runs to 12 residues. CDR3 sequence: CASSVVGTVQFF. As DNA, the CDR3 is TGTGCCAGCAGCGTAGTGGGGACGGTGCAGTTCTTC. The full variable domain, its missing parts supplied by reference TRBV9 and TRBJ2-1, is DSGVTQTPKHLITATGQRVTLRCSPRSGDLSVYWYQQSLDQGLQFLIQYYNGEERAKGNILERFSAQQFPDLHSELNLSSLELGDSALYFCASSVVGTVQFFGPGTRLTVL.